This entry describes one T cell receptor (beta chain). The antigen it binds to is not known. Base quality data are lacking; no much larger clone is found one base away. On a MiSeq, deep resolution sequencing aimed for a depth between 1 in 1 million and 1 in 200,000 T cells, with each clonotype covered 10x on average. TCR beta libraries were generated with the immunoSEQ hsTCRB Kit. As for the authors' bioinformatics: ImmunoSEQ Data Assistant and ImmunoSEQ Analyzer were used for data analysis, and V, D and J genes were assigned according to IMGT definitions. Clonality, with values ranging from 0 to 1, was calculated as one minus the normalized Shannon entropy of productive rearrangement frequencies. Public clonotype analysis was restricted to overrepresented clonotypes comprising at least 0.05% of each patient's repertoire. Some twelve repertoires from age-matched healthy donors, obtained from immuneACCESS, served as clonality controls. TCRdb took this table from immuneACCESS and kept in-frame rearrangements with V and J called. Such tables lack part of the clones; where checked against another copy, unresolved V genes explain under half of the gap, and the rest is unexplained. D and trimming come from the DNA, and the V and J calls and clone size come from that table. Across this sample there are about 63,000 clones, with about 72% seen only once. The ten most abundant clones make up about 40% of the sample.

The data are from a study of cytotoxic CD8 clonotypes in ibrutinib-treated CLL (dated by TCRdb to about 2021). Broadly, across the study: In this cohort, around 14 patients were treatment-naive and approximately twelve were relapsed/refractory, while around 18 had unmutated IGHV. Responses were partial in 24 patients and complete in 2; after median approximately 69 months follow-up, some 15 stayed in remission and roughly twelve progressed. Response samples were obtained after a median of around eleven months of treatment, with a range of roughly 6 to 40 months. On average, each sample yielded 255,043 productive templates and 80,000 to 95,000 productive rearrangements. Of the roughly 79 people in the trial, about 27 had longitudinal samples available. Cryopreserved peripheral blood mononuclear cells were obtained prior to treatment, at the time of response, and at either disease progression or sustained remission. All remission and progressive disease samples were collected while patients were still receiving ibrutinib.

The CDR3 covers 15 residues, taking in both the cysteine and the phenylalanine. Here the CDR3 DNA is all that survives: 45 bases in frame from base 1. V sheds 8 bases and J sheds 5 bases, leaving 19 bases between their ends. From the germline V gene (reference sequence), CDR1 is MNHEY and CDR2 is SMNVEV. The investigation overall reported the following: Baseline clonality was found to be higher than that of age-matched healthy donors and was strongly correlated with circulating CD8+ T-cell counts. Clonality rose at ibrutinib response, remained stable during sustained remission, and dropped back toward baseline at progression. Sustained-remission and progressing patients did not have matched sampling times, and lymph node repertoires were not examined. Public clonotypes were rare and either shrank or stayed stable during treatment, and the rise in clonality at ibrutinib response reflected expansion of private clonotypes.

The sample's time point label, decoded: about eleven months on ibrutinib. For TCR beta library preparation, roughly 2 micrograms of genomic DNA were extracted from the cryopreserved PBMCs. Longitudinal blood samples from CLL patients on ibrutinib monotherapy were analyzed using high-throughput TCR beta sequencing. The patients took part in an open-label, single-center phase 2 trial of ibrutinib monotherapy. This sample comprised PBMCs, obtained after 12 months of ibrutinib treatment. The rearrangement combines TRBV27 with TRBJ2-1, with TRBD2 tentatively as D gene (6 bases match). This TCR derives from a human donor with chronic lymphocytic leukemia. The nucleotide sequence is TGTGCCAGCGGGGGGATCTTTACATGGGACAATGAGCAGTTCTTC. The translation is CASGGIFTWDNEQFF.